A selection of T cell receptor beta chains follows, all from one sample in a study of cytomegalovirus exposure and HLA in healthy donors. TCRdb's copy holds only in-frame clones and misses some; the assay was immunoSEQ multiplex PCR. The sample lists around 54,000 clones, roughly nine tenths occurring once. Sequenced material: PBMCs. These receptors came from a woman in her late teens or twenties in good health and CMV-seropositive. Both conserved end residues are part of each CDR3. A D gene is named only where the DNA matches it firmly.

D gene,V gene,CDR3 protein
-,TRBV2,CASSAESTEAFF
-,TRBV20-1,CSAERGPLHF
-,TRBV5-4,CASSPLGGRGDTQYF
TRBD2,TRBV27,CATRAGGAHEQYF
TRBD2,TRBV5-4,CASSQDGGLAEETQYF
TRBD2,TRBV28,CASRGRGEYYEQYF
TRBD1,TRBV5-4,CASSPSWTGVGETQYF
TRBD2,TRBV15,CATSRDREGRSSTDTQYF
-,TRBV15,CATSRGPVGLQETQYF
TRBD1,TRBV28,CASSFRGQADEKLFF
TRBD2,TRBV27,CASSLGRLAGGRDTQYF
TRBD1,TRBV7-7,CASSPIGQGIGELFF
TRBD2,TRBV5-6,CASSYSGGPDEQYF
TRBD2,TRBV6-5,CASSPSGVVTQYF
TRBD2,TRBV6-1,CASSGTSFQYEQYF
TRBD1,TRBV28,CASSTLTGGYGYTF
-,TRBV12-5,CASGFPGLGNEQFF
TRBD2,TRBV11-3,CASSPPSGGNTGELFF
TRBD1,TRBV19,CASSIHRQGAYNEQFF
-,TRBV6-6,CASSYSPGGTEAFF
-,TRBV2,CASREGYEQYF
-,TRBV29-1,CSVEDLQSHF
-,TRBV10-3,CAIKTDANTGELFF
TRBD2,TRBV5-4,CASSLWRASGREDTQYF
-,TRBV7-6,CASSLEKETVSTNEKLFF
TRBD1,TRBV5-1,CASSPGTVSGNTIYF
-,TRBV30,CAWRDPGGREAFF
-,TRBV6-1,CATLGRVESQPQHF
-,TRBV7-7,CASSPRPTVPRNEKLFF
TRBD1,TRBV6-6,CASSRGDSALYGYTF
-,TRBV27,CASSFEGRGDEKLFF
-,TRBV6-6,CASIGGAREKLFF
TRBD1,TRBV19,CASSSGTGVSETQYF
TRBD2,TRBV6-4,CASSVLAGGVDEQFF
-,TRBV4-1,CASSQAVNTEAFF
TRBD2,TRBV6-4,CASSDTGLAGCKETQYF
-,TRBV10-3,CAISENSFSGNTIYF